This T cell receptor beta chain was observed in a study of post-analysis software for immune sequencing data. Study findings and constraints: Included in a set of four or five TRBV segments more frequent in patients than controls were TRBV5-6, TRBV5-1 and TRBV20-1.

Unique molecular identifiers were built into the TCR beta cDNA libraries. TCRdb re-derived calls from the PCR reads in MiXCR, one entry per CDR3 protein. The sample lists 600,000 to 700,000 distinct CDR3 sequences; approximately 59% were seen once. Of note for this clonotype: Its target is unknown.

The ends lost 2 bases at V and 6 bases at J; junction bases unmatched: 6. Germline V lookup: CDR1 MNHEY, CDR2 SVGAGI. This CDR3 is 14 amino acids long. This receptor was obtained from a girl aged 2-10 years with multiple sclerosis. Input material: blood. V gene TRBV6-5 combines with J gene TRBJ1-1; the match to TRBD1 covers 7 bases. The CDR3, as DNA: TGTGCCAGCAGTTACGACAGGGTTATCGCTGAAGCTTTCTTT. Amino acids: CASSYDRVIAEAFF.